Here is one T cell receptor beta chain with its context. Its target antigen remains unknown. Per-base quality was not reported, and no clone a single base away is much larger than it. These data are taken from a study of tumor-infiltrating lymphocytes in localized non-small cell lung cancer listed by TCRdb under 2021. With respect to the entire study: The cohort included patients whose samples were collected after neoadjuvant chemotherapy, as well as both smokers and never-smokers and several histologies. In total, the ICON cohort consisted of approximately 160 surgical patients with localized non-small cell lung cancer who had their tumors resected. Each patient provided resected tumor tissue plus uninvolved lung tissue from the same patient, with the uninvolved lung tissue described as non-adjacent to the tumor. Alongside flow cytometry, multiplex immunofluorescence, RNA-seq, exome sequencing and proteomics, TCR sequencing was applied to the same patients as one of several integrated assays. A total of about 55 patients were part of the paired comparison of immunoSEQ T-cell fraction between tumor and uninvolved lung. Here is what the overall study found, with its caveats: Recurrence-free survival showed no association with tumor T-cell fraction from TCR sequencing (p = 0.61). Assay coverage differed among patients according to how much tissue was available, so only a subset of the cohort had TCR sequencing. Because different assays used different pieces of the same tissue, technical variation could not be distinguished from intratumor heterogeneity. TCR-derived T-cell fraction did not differ between the flow cytometry-defined immunotypes IM1 (good prognosis) and IM2 (poor prognosis). In line with immunofluorescence CD3 counts, TCRbeta sequencing supported higher T cell infiltration in tumors compared with uninvolved lung tissue.

The germline V gene gives CDR1 as SGDLS and CDR2 as YYNGEE. Germline trimming: 4 bases from V, 4 bases from J; junction bases outside gene matches: 11. Inclusive of the bounding cysteine and phenylalanine, the CDR3 is 17 residues long. Left in the record is the CDR3 DNA by itself, 51 bases read in frame from the first base. TCR sequencing with the immunoSEQ assay provided the T-cell fraction in tumor and uninvolved lung tissue. The original pipeline was this. To analyze survival, patients were divided into a high T-cell fraction group (upper tertile) and a low T-cell fraction group (lower two tertiles), and the two groups were compared using a log-rank test. A signed-rank test was used to test differences in T-cell fraction between paired tumor and uninvolved lung samples. As stored in TCRdb, this immuneACCESS dataset retains in-frame rearrangements with V and J assigned. A fraction of the clones does not appear; measured against another copy, unresolved V genes explain less than half of the discrepancy, and the remainder lacks a known reason. The D gene and trimming were derived from the DNA, and the V and J assignments and clone size from that table. The sample table lists 20,000 to 30,000 clones, 69% of them with a count of one. The top ten clones comprise about 15% of the sample.

Enrollment in ICON was initiated in April 2016, and the last patient was enrolled in 2018. From a subcohort of some 76 patients, fresh tumor and matched uninvolved tissue were collected for in-depth immune analyses, including TCR sequencing. No cell sorting was done, and TCR sequencing was instead run on DNA isolated from bulk tissue. This sequence uses TRBV9 and TRBJ2-7, and TRBD2 aligns with 13 junction nucleotides. Material: lung tumor tissue. This sequence originates from a human donor with non-small cell lung cancer. The DNA is as follows: TGTGCCAGCAGCCCCTCACCACTAGCGGGAGGGCCTTACGAGCAGTACTTC. It encodes CASSPSPLAGGPYEQYF. The entire variable domain, with the stretches around the CDR3 drawn from the reference TRBV9 and TRBJ2-7 proteins, is DSGVTQTPKHLITATGQRVTLRCSPRSGDLSVYWYQQSLDQGLQFLIQYYNGEERAKGNILERFSAQQFPDLHSELNLSSLELGDSALYFCASSPSPLAGGPYEQYFGPGTRLTVT.